This T cell receptor beta chain was sequenced for a study of cytomegalovirus exposure and HLA in healthy donors. The study's findings and limits: In an earlier analysis, most TCR beta V segments were productive about 87% or about 30% of the time. Across all donors, roughly uniform sequencing depth was an assumption of the presence/absence analyses. A later analysis showed TCR association rates differing by HLA locus, peaking at DRB1 and lowest at HLA-C.

The PCR had 60 Vbeta and 13 Jbeta primers. Original handling: As a later analysis found, there were 70 million to 80 million unique TCR beta chains, of which some 10 million were shared. The table came from immunoSEQ multiplex PCR; TCRdb's copy has only in-frame clones and leaves some out. The V and J calls and clone size were taken over from that table, and D and trimming were inferred from the DNA. The sample shows about 200,000 clones, approximately 78% of them seen only once. Remarks on this clone: What it binds is not known.

Trimming took 8 bases from V and 3 from J, leaving 16 bases between them. The CDR3 is 14 amino acids. Per germline, CDR1 SEHNR and CDR2 FQNEAQ (reference sequence). The receptor comes from a young man in good health and CMV-seronegative. Sequenced material: PBMCs. The genes are TRBV7-9 and TRBJ2-5; D is possibly TRBD2 (6 bases). The CDR3 DNA reads as TGTGCCAGCGTCGCGGGGATTTATGAAGAGACCCAGTACTTC. It encodes CASVAGIYEETQYF.